These T cell receptor beta chains were read from a single sample in a study of T-cell memory formation after mild COVID-19. TCRdb redid the calling of the 5' RACE reads with MiXCR, one entry per CDR3 protein. Among 190,000 or so distinct CDR3 sequences, about a fifth were seen once, and the ten largest hold 20% to 25%. The sample taken for sequencing was PBMCs or a T cell subset sorted from them (not recorded which). The receptors derive from an adult woman who had mild COVID-19 (a few samples of this study predate the infection). Cell type and time point are not known. CDR3s include the opening cysteine and the closing phenylalanine or tryptophan. The order of the fields is clone size, V gene, D gene, J gene, CDR3 DNA, CDR3 protein. The D gene is left open where the match is weak. Clone size, where shown, is once, few, many, or a class for clones that have expanded.

clone size: -; V gene: TRBV7-9; D gene: -; J gene: TRBJ2-2; CDR3 DNA: TGTGCCACCTTGGACCGAACGAACACCGGGGAGCTGTTTTTT; CDR3 protein: CATLDRTNTGELFF
clone size: few; V gene: TRBV20-1; D gene: -; J gene: TRBJ2-7; CDR3 DNA: TGCAGTGCTAGAGATGGGCTAGACAGCGACGAGCAGTACTTC; CDR3 protein: CSARDGLDSDEQYF
clone size: -; V gene: TRBV5-1; D gene: -; J gene: TRBJ1-4; CDR3 DNA: TGCGCCAGCAGCTCCCCGGGGGGGAGTAGACCGGAAAAACTGTTTTTT; CDR3 protein: CASSSPGGSRPEKLFF
clone size: -; V gene: TRBV5-6; D gene: -; J gene: TRBJ1-2; CDR3 DNA: TGTGCCAGCAGCTTGTATCAGAGCTATGGCTACACCTTC; CDR3 protein: CASSLYQSYGYTF
clone size: -; V gene: TRBV29-1; D gene: TRBD1; J gene: TRBJ2-7; CDR3 DNA: TGCAGCTCCCTCGGGACAGGCTACGAGCAGTACTTC; CDR3 protein: CSSLGTGYEQYF
clone size: -; V gene: TRBV12-3/TRBV12-4; D gene: -; J gene: TRBJ2-7; CDR3 DNA: TGTGCCAGCAGTTTCCGGCCCTCCTACGAGCAGTACTTC; CDR3 protein: CASSFRPSYEQYF
clone size: -; V gene: TRBV6-5; D gene: -; J gene: TRBJ1-1; CDR3 DNA: TGTGCCAGCACTGGGGGGGACACTGAAGCTTTCTTT; CDR3 protein: CASTGGDTEAFF
clone size: -; V gene: TRBV30; D gene: TRBD2; J gene: TRBJ2-7; CDR3 DNA: TGTGCCTGGAAGGTGACTAGCGGGGATTTCTACGAGCAGTACTTC; CDR3 protein: CAWKVTSGDFYEQYF
clone size: -; V gene: TRBV5-1; D gene: TRBD2; J gene: TRBJ2-7; CDR3 DNA: TGCGCCAGCAGCTTGAGCGGGAGGGCTCAGTACGAGCAGTACTTC; CDR3 protein: CASSLSGRAQYEQYF
clone size: few; V gene: TRBV29-1; D gene: -; J gene: TRBJ2-1; CDR3 DNA: TGCAGCGACGGGACTTACAATGAGCAGTTCTTC; CDR3 protein: CSDGTYNEQFF
clone size: -; V gene: TRBV9; D gene: TRBD1; J gene: TRBJ2-7; CDR3 DNA: TGTGCCAGCAGCGTAGCGGCGGGGACAGGGGCCTACGAGCAGTACTTC; CDR3 protein: CASSVAAGTGAYEQYF
clone size: few; V gene: TRBV12-3/TRBV12-4; D gene: TRBD2; J gene: TRBJ2-7; CDR3 DNA: TGTGCCAGCAGTTCACAGCGGGGGGGCCTGGAGCAGTACTTC; CDR3 protein: CASSSQRGGLEQYF
clone size: -; V gene: TRBV20-1; D gene: TRBD1; J gene: TRBJ1-1; CDR3 DNA: TGCAGTGCGAGGGGGACAGTTAACACTGAAGCTTTCTTT; CDR3 protein: CSARGTVNTEAFF
clone size: -; V gene: TRBV27; D gene: -; J gene: TRBJ2-2; CDR3 DNA: TGTGCCAGCAGTAGAGATGGACTGTCGAACACCGGGGAGCTGTTTTTT; CDR3 protein: CASSRDGLSNTGELFF
clone size: -; V gene: TRBV5-1; D gene: -; J gene: TRBJ2-5; CDR3 DNA: TGCGCCAGCAGCCTAGCGTCAGGGTGGGAGACCCAGTACTTC; CDR3 protein: CASSLASGWETQYF
clone size: -; V gene: TRBV20-1; D gene: TRBD2; J gene: TRBJ2-5; CDR3 DNA: TGCAGTGCCATGGGGACTAGCGGAAAAGAGACCCAGTACTTC; CDR3 protein: CSAMGTSGKETQYF
clone size: -; V gene: TRBV28; D gene: -; J gene: TRBJ2-7; CDR3 DNA: TGTGCCAGCAGTCGAACCCTTGGACTCGGATCCTACGAGCAGTACTTC; CDR3 protein: CASSRTLGLGSYEQYF
clone size: -; V gene: TRBV7-9; D gene: -; J gene: TRBJ2-2; CDR3 DNA: TGTGCCAGCAGCCCCTTTGTGGGCATCGGGGAGCTGTTTTTT; CDR3 protein: CASSPFVGIGELFF
clone size: few; V gene: TRBV5-1; D gene: -; J gene: TRBJ2-7; CDR3 DNA: TGCGCCAGCAGCTTCGTAGGGTCCGAGCAGTACTTC; CDR3 protein: CASSFVGSEQYF
clone size: -; V gene: TRBV7-9; D gene: TRBD1; J gene: TRBJ1-1; CDR3 DNA: TGTGCCAGCAGCGGCCGGGACAGGGGGGATGAAGCTTTCTTT; CDR3 protein: CASSGRDRGDEAFF
clone size: -; V gene: TRBV4-3; D gene: TRBD1; J gene: TRBJ1-2; CDR3 DNA: TGCGCCAGCAGCCAAGCTTGGACAGGGGGCGTCTATGGCTACACCTTC; CDR3 protein: CASSQAWTGGVYGYTF
clone size: many; V gene: TRBV5-5; D gene: -; J gene: TRBJ2-2; CDR3 DNA: TGTGCCAGCAGCCCTGGGCACGGGGAGCTGTTTTTT; CDR3 protein: CASSPGHGELFF
clone size: -; V gene: TRBV19; D gene: -; J gene: TRBJ2-1; CDR3 DNA: TGTGCCAGTAGTGGCGGCGGGAATGAGCAGTTCTTC; CDR3 protein: CASSGGGNEQFF
clone size: -; V gene: TRBV7-3; D gene: -; J gene: TRBJ2-3; CDR3 DNA: TGTGCCAGCAGCTTAACGGACGGGCCCACAGATACGCAGTATTTT; CDR3 protein: CASSLTDGPTDTQYF
clone size: few; V gene: TRBV27; D gene: -; J gene: TRBJ1-1; CDR3 DNA: TGTGCCAGCAGTTTGCGAGGGGGCACTGAAGCTTTCTTT; CDR3 protein: CASSLRGGTEAFF
clone size: -; V gene: TRBV29-1; D gene: TRBD1; J gene: TRBJ2-7; CDR3 DNA: TGCAGCGCGGTACCCGGGACAGCTATGTACGAGCAGTACTTC; CDR3 protein: CSAVPGTAMYEQYF
clone size: once; V gene: TRBV29-1; D gene: -; J gene: TRBJ2-7; CDR3 DNA: TGCAGCGTGGGGACATGGGTCTCCTACGAGCAGTACTTC; CDR3 protein: CSVGTWVSYEQYF
clone size: few; V gene: TRBV13; D gene: -; J gene: TRBJ1-1; CDR3 DNA: TGTGCCAGCAGCGACACCTACGCCACTGAAGCTTTCTTT; CDR3 protein: CASSDTYATEAFF
clone size: -; V gene: TRBV7-9; D gene: -; J gene: TRBJ2-1; CDR3 DNA: TGTGCCAGCAGCTTAGACACCTACAATGAGCAGTTCTTC; CDR3 protein: CASSLDTYNEQFF
clone size: few; V gene: TRBV7-9; D gene: -; J gene: TRBJ2-3; CDR3 DNA: TGTGCCAGCAGGTCTGGTGGGGCAGGAGATACGCAGTATTTT; CDR3 protein: CASRSGGAGDTQYF
clone size: -; V gene: TRBV29-1; D gene: -; J gene: TRBJ2-2; CDR3 DNA: TGCAGCGTTGCTGGGGAGGGGGGGAACACCGGGGAGCTGTTTTTT; CDR3 protein: CSVAGEGGNTGELFF